A single sample is the source of the 29 T cell receptor beta chains below, sequenced in a study of blood T cell repertoires in COVID-19. TCRdb's table, derived via immunoSEQ multiplex PCR, lists solely in-frame clones and lacks some. Among about 100,000 clones listed, just under 95% were seen once. The sample consisted of peripheral blood. These receptors were collected from a man in his 70s with acute or convalescent COVID-19.

V is TRBV9 and J is TRBJ2-2; D gene uncertain. Germline values: CDR1 SGDLS, CDR2 YYNGEE. The CDR3 has 14 residues. V was shortened by 3 bases and J by 0 bases, with 6 bases between the two germline ends. DNA for the CDR3: TGTGCCAGCAGCGGACTTGCGAACACCGGGGAGCTGTTTTTT. This gives the protein CASSGLANTGELFF.

The V call is TRBV4-1, the J call TRBJ1-4; tentative D call: TRBD1 (5 bases). This CDR3 has 16 residues. Per the germline V gene, CDR1 is MGHRA and CDR2 is YSYEKL. Trimming cost V 1 base and J 3 bases, with 12 bases left between them. CDR3: CASSQARQPSNEKLFF. CDR3 in DNA: TGCGCCAGCAGCCAAGCCCGACAGCCCTCTAATGAAAAACTGTTTTTT.

This chain joins TRBV5-1 and TRBJ2-5; 10 nucleotides match TRBD1. Germline V lookup: CDR1 SGHRS, CDR2 YFSETQ. Trimming cost V 0 bases and J 4 bases; bases outside gene matches: 6. There are 16 residues in the CDR3. For the CDR3, the DNA is TGCGCCAGCAGCTTGGTTGGGACAGGGGTCGCAGAGACCCAGTACTTC. Residues: CASSLVGTGVAETQYF.

The chain joins TRBV6-2 or TRBV6-3 to TRBJ1-5, with D unclear. Germline V gene data show CDR1 as MNHEY and CDR2 as SVGEGT. The CDR3 is 16 amino acids. V lost 5 bases to trimming and J lost 2 bases, with 16 bases between them. Here the CDR3 DNA reads TGTGCCAGCAGTCCCGAGAAGTTAACGGGCAATCAGCCCCAGCATTTT. It specifies CASSPEKLTGNQPQHF.

The chain has TRBV21-1 and TRBJ1-1; the table's D call TRBD1 went unverified against the DNA. TRBV21-1 is flagged as a pseudogene. The CDR3 length is 14 residues. CDR3 sequence: CASSDDRGGTEAFF. CDR3 DNA sequence: TGTGCCAGCAGCGACGACAGGGGCGGAACTGAAGCTTTCTTT.

The chain has TRBV13 and TRBJ2-2; D may be TRBD2 (6 bases). Germline V CDR1 and CDR2: PRHDT, FYEKMQ (reference sequence). The CDR3 contains 17 residues. V was cut by 0 bases and J by 5 bases, with 16 bases left in between. This chain's CDR3 is CASSLGRTGLTTGELFF. The DNA of the CDR3 is TGTGCCAGCAGCTTAGGCCGTACGGGACTTACGACCGGGGAGCTGTTTTTT.

This clone was found once. The chain carries TRBV9 and TRBJ2-3; D possibly corresponds to TRBD2 (6 bases). V was shortened by 0 bases and J by 6 bases, with 8 bases between the two germline ends. Per the germline V gene, CDR1 is SGDLS and CDR2 is YYNGEE. This CDR3 region has 13 residues. The CDR3 DNA is TGTGCCAGCAGCGTAGGGGACTGGGATACGCAGTATTTT. This encodes CASSVGDWDTQYF. The full variable domain, completed using reference TRBV9 and TRBJ2-3, is DSGVTQTPKHLITATGQRVTLRCSPRSGDLSVYWYQQSLDQGLQFLIQYYNGEERAKGNILERFSAQQFPDLHSELNLSSLELGDSALYFCASSVGDWDTQYFGPGTRLTVL.

This chain uses TRBV7-2 with TRBJ1-5; 9 bases line up with TRBD1. The length of the CDR3 is 15 residues. J was trimmed by 4 bases and V by 3 bases; bases with no gene match: 4. CDR1 is SGHTA, CDR2 FQGNSA, per germline. In nucleotides, the CDR3 is TGTGCCAGCAGCTTCCAACAGGGGGCAAATCAGCCCCAGCATTTT. Translation gives CASSFQQGANQPQHF. Together with reference TRBV7-2 and TRBJ1-5, the CDR3 gives the full variable domain: GAGVSQSPSNKVTEKGKDVELRCDPISGHTALYWYRQSLGQGLEFLIYFQGNSAPDKSGLPSDRFSAERTGGSVSTLTIQRTQQEDSAVYLCASSFQQGANQPQHFGDGTRLSIL.

This sequence joins TRBV4-2 and TRBJ2-1; 13 bases align to TRBD2. Germline lookup yields CDR1 LGHNA and CDR2 YNFKEQ. The ends lost 4 bases at V and 9 bases at J; junction bases unmatched: 6. This CDR3 has 15 residues. CDR3 protein: CASSPGLAGDLEQFF. CDR3 coding DNA: TGTGCCAGCAGCCCCGGACTAGCGGGAGATCTTGAGCAGTTCTTC.

The chain is built from TRBV9 and TRBJ1-2; unclear D gene. The CDR3 length is 11 residues. CDR1 is SGDLS and CDR2 is YYNGEE in the germline V gene. V dropped 8 bases and J dropped 1 base, with 6 bases sitting between them. In DNA form, the CDR3 reads TGTGCCAGTGAGGGTAACTATGGCTACACCTTC. It codes for CASEGNYGYTF.

V is TRBV6-6 and J is TRBJ1-2; 7 bases fit TRBD1. CDR3 length equals 16 residues. In germline, CDR1 is MNHNY, CDR2 SVGAGI (reference sequence). Trimming at V came to 4 bases and at J to 3 bases, leaving 11 bases not matched to a gene. This CDR3 reads CASSWNIDRADYGYTF. DNA of the CDR3: TGTGCCAGCAGTTGGAATATCGACAGGGCGGACTATGGCTACACCTTC.

The V and J genes are TRBV21-1 and TRBJ1-1. TRBV21-1 is an annotated pseudogene. This CDR3 region has 14 residues. CDR3 protein: CASSRRGLNTEAFF. In DNA form, the CDR3 reads TGTGCCAGCAGCAGGAGAGGTTTGAACACTGAAGCTTTCTTT.

This clone was recorded a few times. The chain recombines TRBV18 with TRBJ2-2; tentative D call: TRBD1 (6 bases). V lost 3 bases and J lost 14, with 16 bases in between. Germline CDR1 KGHSH, CDR2 LQKENI. The CDR3 is made up of 13 amino acids. The CDR3 loop reads CASSPESQGRLFF. The DNA of the CDR3 is TGTGCCAGCTCACCTGAAAGCCAGGGGAGACTGTTTTTT.

The V call is TRBV24-1, the J call TRBJ2-5, with TRBD1 as a possible D gene (5 bases). Trimming stripped 4 bases from V and 4 bases from J, with 9 bases between. The CDR3 length is 13 residues. The germline V gene has CDR1 KGHDR and CDR2 SFDVKD. The CDR3 is CATSEGVGETQYF. The CDR3 bases are TGTGCCACCAGTGAAGGGGTTGGAGAGACCCAGTACTTC.

This clone was counted once. The chain links TRBV3-1 (or the pseudogene TRBV3-2) to TRBJ1-4; D unresolved. The germline CDR1 and CDR2 sequences are LGHDT and YNNKEL (reference sequence). V was shortened by 2 bases and J by 8 bases, with 6 bases between the two germline ends. This CDR3 contains 12 residues. The CDR3 region is CASSQPREKLFF. CDR3 in DNA: TGTGCCAGCAGCCAACCCAGAGAAAAACTGTTTTTT.

The chain is built from TRBV19 and TRBJ2-7; D gene unclear. The ends were cut back, 5 bases at V and 0 bases at J, with 5 bases in the middle. CDR1 is LNHDA, CDR2 SQIVND, per germline (reference sequence). There are 12 residues in the CDR3. For the CDR3, the DNA is TGTGCCAGTAGTGGCTTCTCCTACGAGCAGTACTTC. Amino acids: CASSGFSYEQYF.

The chain links TRBV3-1 (or the pseudogene TRBV3-2) to TRBJ2-7; 12 bases are shared with TRBD2. The length of the CDR3 is 14 residues. V trimming: 10 bases; J trimming: 0 bases; junction bases outside the gene matches: 4. Germline V gene data show CDR1 as LGHDT and CDR2 as YNNKEL (reference sequence). CDR3 sequence reads: CAMGTSGFSYEQYF. CDR3 sequence (DNA): TGTGCCATGGGGACTAGCGGGTTCTCCTACGAGCAGTACTTC.

The chain recombines TRBV25-1 with TRBJ1-2, with 10 positions matching TRBD1. The CDR3 contains 15 residues. The J segment lost 3 bases and the V segment lost 2 bases, leaving 3 bases of the junction unmatched. Germline loops: CDR1 MGHDK, CDR2 SYGVNS. The CDR3 reads CASSEPGTGDYGYTF. The CDR3 DNA follows: TGTGCCAGCAGTGAACCCGGGACAGGGGACTATGGCTACACCTTC.

This clone appeared a single time. The J gene is TRBJ1-1, the V gene TRBV21-1. TRBV21-1 is a pseudogene. This CDR3 contains 11 residues. CDR3 in DNA: TGTGCCAGCAGCCACTCCACTGAAGCTTTCTTT. Protein: CASSHSTEAFF.

The chain employs TRBV4-2 and TRBJ1-1; maybe TRBD1 (5 bases). CDR1 LGHNA and CDR2 YNFKEQ come from the germline V gene. Trimming stripped 4 bases from V and 0 bases from J, with 12 bases between. This CDR3 has 15 amino acids. The CDR3 DNA sequence: TGTGCCAGCAGCCGAAGCGGGGCTGTGAACACTGAAGCTTTCTTT. As protein: CASSRSGAVNTEAFF.

J is TRBJ1-1 and V is TRBV5-1; the match to TRBD1 covers 8 bases. CDR1 is SGHRS, CDR2 YFSETQ, per germline. With V trimmed by 5 bases and J by 1 base, 7 bases remained unmatched. The CDR3 covers 15 residues. The CDR3 spells CASRTIQGENTEAFF. CDR3 nucleotides: TGCGCCAGCAGAACCATACAGGGGGAGAACACTGAAGCTTTCTTT.

V gene TRBV6-5 combines with J gene TRBJ2-7, with 8 bases that match TRBD2. With 6 bases clipped from V and 0 bases from J, the junction kept 7 bases outside the gene matches. CDR3 length: 15 residues. From germline, CDR1 is MNHEY and CDR2 SVGAGI. Here the CDR3 DNA reads TGTGCCAGCAGGCAATTCAGCGGGGGCTCCTACGAGCAGTACTTC. Amino acid sequence: CASRQFSGGSYEQYF.

This clone was counted a single time. The V and J genes are TRBV5-1 and TRBJ2-7; D not resolved. Germline CDR1 SGHRS, CDR2 YFSETQ. This CDR3 is built from 14 residues. V was cut by 3 bases and J by 3 bases, with 13 bases left in between. For the CDR3, the DNA is TGCGCCAGCAGCTATTTTGGGCCTTACTACGAGCAGTACTTC. The encoded protein is CASSYFGPYYEQYF.

The chain combines TRBV24-1 with TRBJ1-4; no reliable D call. The CDR3 totals 13 residues. CDR1 is KGHDR, CDR2 SFDVKD, per germline. Trimming removed 6 bases from V and 4 bases from J, with 8 bases in between. The CDR3 spells CATSPGFNEKLFF. Written as DNA, the CDR3 is TGTGCCACCAGTCCAGGTTTTAATGAAAAACTGTTTTTT.

V is TRBV5-4 and J is TRBJ1-2, with TRBD1 matching over 11 bases. V shed 2 bases and J 7 bases; nucleotides not matched to a gene: 7. CDR1 and CDR2 from the germline V gene are SGHNT and YYREEE (reference sequence). The CDR3 totals 15 residues. CDR3 DNA: TGTGCCAGCAGCTTCTCGGGACAGGGGGTGTTTGGCTACACCTTC. This gives the protein CASSFSGQGVFGYTF.

The rearrangement uses TRBV18 and TRBJ1-4; TRBD1 aligns across 7 bases. Germline assignment: CDR1 KGHSH and CDR2 LQKENI. V shed 3 bases, J shed 8 bases, and the junction held 24 bases outside the gene matches. The CDR3 runs to 20 residues. The CDR3 DNA is TGTGCCAGCTCACCCCTATATTTCGGACCGGAGCGACAGGGTGACGAAAAACTGTTTTTT. Amino acids: CASSPLYFGPERQGDEKLFF.

V is TRBV5-1 and J is TRBJ2-1; 7 bases are shared with TRBD1. This CDR3 has 14 amino acids. Germline V gene data show CDR1 as SGHRS and CDR2 as YFSETQ. Trimming removed 3 bases from V and 9 bases from J; junction bases left unmatched: 9. The CDR3 sequence: CASSWMTGTPEQFF. The DNA of the CDR3 is TGCGCCAGCAGCTGGATGACAGGGACCCCTGAGCAGTTCTTC.

The J gene is TRBJ1-2, the V gene TRBV29-1; no clear D gene. This CDR3 spans 13 amino acids. V lost 2 bases, J lost 2 bases, and 9 bases lay in between. Per germline, CDR1 SQVTM and CDR2 ANQGSEA. CDR3 in DNA: TGCAGCGTTGAATGGGCCACCAACTATGGCTACACCTTC. It encodes CSVEWATNYGYTF.

The chain is built from TRBV7-3 and TRBJ2-1; TRBD2 matches at 9 bases. Germline CDR1 SGHTA, CDR2 FQGTGA. The V segment lost 2 bases and the J segment 6 bases; nucleotides outside the gene matches: 11. This CDR3 is built from 17 residues. The CDR3 region is CASSLAPSGTAGNEQFF. The CDR3 DNA is TGTGCCAGCAGCTTAGCTCCTAGCGGGACTGCCGGCAATGAGCAGTTCTTC.